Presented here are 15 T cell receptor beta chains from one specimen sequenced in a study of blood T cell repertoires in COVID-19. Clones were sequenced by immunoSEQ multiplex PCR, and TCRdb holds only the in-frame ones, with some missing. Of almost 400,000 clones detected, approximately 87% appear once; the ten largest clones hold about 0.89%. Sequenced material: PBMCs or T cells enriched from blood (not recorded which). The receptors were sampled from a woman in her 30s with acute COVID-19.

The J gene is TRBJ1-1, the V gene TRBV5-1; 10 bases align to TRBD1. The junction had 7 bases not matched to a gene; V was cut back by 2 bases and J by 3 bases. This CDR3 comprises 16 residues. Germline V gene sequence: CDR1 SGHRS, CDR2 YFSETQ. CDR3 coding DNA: TGCGCCAGCAGCTTAGGAGACAGGGGGCTTTACACTGAAGCTTTCTTT. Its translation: CASSLGDRGLYTEAFF. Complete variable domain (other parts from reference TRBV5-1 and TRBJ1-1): KAGVTQTPRYLIKTRGQQVTLSCSPISGHRSVSWYQQTPGQGLQFLFEYFSETQRNKGNFPGRFSGRQFSNSRSEMNVSTLELGDSALYLCASSLGDRGLYTEAFFGQGTRLTVV.

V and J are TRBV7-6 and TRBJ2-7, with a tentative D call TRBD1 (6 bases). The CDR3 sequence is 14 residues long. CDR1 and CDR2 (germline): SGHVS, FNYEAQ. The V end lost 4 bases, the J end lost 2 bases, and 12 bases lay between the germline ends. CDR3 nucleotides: TGTGCCAGCAGCTCGAGACAGGCCCCCTACGAGCAGTACTTC. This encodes CASSSRQAPYEQYF.

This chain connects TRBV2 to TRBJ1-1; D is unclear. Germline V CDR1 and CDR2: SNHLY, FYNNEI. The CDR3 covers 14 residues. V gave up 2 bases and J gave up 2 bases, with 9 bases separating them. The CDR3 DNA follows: TGTGCCAGCAGTGAATGGCCTTTCAACACTGAAGCTTTCTTT. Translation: CASSEWPFNTEAFF.

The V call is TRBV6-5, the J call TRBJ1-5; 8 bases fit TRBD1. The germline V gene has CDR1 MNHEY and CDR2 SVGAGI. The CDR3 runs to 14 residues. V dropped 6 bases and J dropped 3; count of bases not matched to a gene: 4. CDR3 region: CASRHQGANQPQHF. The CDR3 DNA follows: TGTGCCAGCAGGCACCAGGGGGCCAATCAGCCCCAGCATTTT.

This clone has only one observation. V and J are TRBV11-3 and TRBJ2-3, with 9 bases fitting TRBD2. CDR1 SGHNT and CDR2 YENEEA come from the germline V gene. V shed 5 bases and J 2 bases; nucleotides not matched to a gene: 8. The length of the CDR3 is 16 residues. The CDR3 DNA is TGTGCCAGCAGCCAGCGCGGGGGGGAGGACACAGATACGCAGTATTTT. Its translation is CASSQRGGEDTDTQYF.

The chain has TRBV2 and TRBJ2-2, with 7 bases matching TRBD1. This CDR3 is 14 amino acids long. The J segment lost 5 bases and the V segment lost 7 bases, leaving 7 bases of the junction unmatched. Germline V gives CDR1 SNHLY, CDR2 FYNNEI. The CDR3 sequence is CASTDRAWTGELFF. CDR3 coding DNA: TGTGCCAGCACTGACAGGGCGTGGACCGGGGAGCTGTTTTTT.

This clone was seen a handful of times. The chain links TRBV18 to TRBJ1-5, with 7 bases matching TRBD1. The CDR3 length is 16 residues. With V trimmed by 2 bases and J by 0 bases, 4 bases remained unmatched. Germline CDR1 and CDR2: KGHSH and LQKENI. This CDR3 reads CASSPDRVDSNQPQHF. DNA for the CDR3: TGTGCCAGCTCACCAGACAGGGTAGATAGCAATCAGCCCCAGCATTTT.

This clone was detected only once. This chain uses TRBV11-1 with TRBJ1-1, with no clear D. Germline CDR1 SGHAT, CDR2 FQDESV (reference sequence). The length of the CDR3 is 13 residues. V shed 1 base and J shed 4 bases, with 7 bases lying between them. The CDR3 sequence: CASSLVRSTEAFF. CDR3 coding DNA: TGTGCCAGCAGCTTAGTTCGGAGCACTGAAGCTTTCTTT.

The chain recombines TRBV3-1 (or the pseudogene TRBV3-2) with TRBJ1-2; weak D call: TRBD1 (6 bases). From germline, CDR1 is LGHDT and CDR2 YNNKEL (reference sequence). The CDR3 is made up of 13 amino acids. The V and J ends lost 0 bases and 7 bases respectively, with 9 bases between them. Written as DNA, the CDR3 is TGTGCCAGCAGCCAAGAAACAGGGTTTGGCTACACCTTC. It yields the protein CASSQETGFGYTF.

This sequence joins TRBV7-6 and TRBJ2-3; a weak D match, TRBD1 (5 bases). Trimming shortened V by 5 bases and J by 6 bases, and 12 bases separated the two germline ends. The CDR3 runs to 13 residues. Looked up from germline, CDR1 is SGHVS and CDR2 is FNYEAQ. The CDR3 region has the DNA TGTGCCAGCAGCACCTCCCCAGGGGATACGCAGTATTTT. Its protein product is CASSTSPGDTQYF.

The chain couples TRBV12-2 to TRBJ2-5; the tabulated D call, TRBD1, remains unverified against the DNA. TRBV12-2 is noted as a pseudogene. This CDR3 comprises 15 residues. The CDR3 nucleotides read TGTGCAAGTCGCTTAGTTCAAGGGGGCCAAGAGACCCAGTACTTC. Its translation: CASRLVQGGQETQYF.

CDR3 loop: CASSVGEWLAGNEQYF. The CDR3 region has the DNA TGTGCCAGCAGCGTAGGGGAATGGCTAGCGGGCAACGAGCAGTACTTC. The chain carries TRBV9 and TRBJ2-7, with 8 bases that match TRBD2. The CDR3 length is 16 residues. The trim removed 0 bases at V and 5 bases at J, leaving 10 bases unmatched. The germline V gene has CDR1 SGDLS and CDR2 YYNGEE.

The CDR3 region is CASTQPGEGYGYTF. The CDR3, as DNA: TGTGCCAGCACCCAGCCAGGGGAAGGGTATGGCTACACCTTC. The J gene is TRBJ1-2, the V gene TRBV5-6, with D perhaps TRBD1 (6 bases). The length of the CDR3 is 14 residues. CDR1 is SGHDT and CDR2 is YYEEEE in the germline V gene. Deletions cut 6 bases from V and 5 bases from J, with 17 bases between.

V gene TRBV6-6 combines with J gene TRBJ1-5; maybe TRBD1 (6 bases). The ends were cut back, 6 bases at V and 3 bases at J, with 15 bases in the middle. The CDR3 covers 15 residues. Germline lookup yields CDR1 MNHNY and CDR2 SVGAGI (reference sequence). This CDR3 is CASSHRTANNQPQHF. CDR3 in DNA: TGTGCCAGCAGCCACCGGACAGCCAACAATCAGCCCCAGCATTTT.

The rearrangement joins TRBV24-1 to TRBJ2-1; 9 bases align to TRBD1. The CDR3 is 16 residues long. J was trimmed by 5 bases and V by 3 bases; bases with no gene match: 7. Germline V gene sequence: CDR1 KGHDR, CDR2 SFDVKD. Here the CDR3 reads CATSDLPGQGNNEQFF. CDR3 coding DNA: TGTGCCACCAGTGATCTCCCGGGACAGGGAAACAATGAGCAGTTCTTC.